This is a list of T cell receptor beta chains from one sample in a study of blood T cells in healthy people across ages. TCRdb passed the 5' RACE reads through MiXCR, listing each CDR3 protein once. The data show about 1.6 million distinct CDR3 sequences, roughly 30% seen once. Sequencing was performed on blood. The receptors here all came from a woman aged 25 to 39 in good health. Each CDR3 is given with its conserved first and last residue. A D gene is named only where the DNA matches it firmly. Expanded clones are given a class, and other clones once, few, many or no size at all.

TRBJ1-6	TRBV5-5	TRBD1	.	TGTGCCAGCAGCTCGTGGGGACAGGCGACTCCGCCCCTCCACTTT	CASSSWGQATPPLHF
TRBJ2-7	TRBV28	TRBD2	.	TGTGCCAGCAGACCACCGGGAGGAGCGGGGTCCTACGAGCAGTACTTC	CASRPPGGAGSYEQYF
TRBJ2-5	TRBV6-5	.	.	TGTGCCAGCAGTTACACAGATACAGGGACCCAGTACTTC	CASSYTDTGTQYF
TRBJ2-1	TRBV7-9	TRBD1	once	TGTGCCAGCAGCTCCGGGGGACAGGGTATTTCTTACAATGAGCAGTTCTTC	CASSSGGQGISYNEQFF
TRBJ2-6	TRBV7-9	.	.	TGTGCCAGCAGCGAGGGAAAGCCGGGCGTCCCGCCAGGGGCCAACGTCCTGACTTTC	CASSEGKPGVPPGANVLTF
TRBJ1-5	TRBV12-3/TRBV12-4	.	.	TGTGCCAGCAGCATGCGTAGCAATCAGCCCCAGCATTTT	CASSMRSNQPQHF
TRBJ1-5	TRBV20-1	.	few	TGCAGTGCCAGGGTACCGGATCAGCCCCAGCATTTT	CSARVPDQPQHF
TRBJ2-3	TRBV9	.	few	TGTGCCAGCAGCGACTCAGTGGGGACAGATACGCAGTATTTT	CASSDSVGTDTQYF
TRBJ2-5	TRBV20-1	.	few	TGCAGTGCTAGAACCACAGGTCAAGAGACCCAGTACTTC	CSARTTGQETQYF
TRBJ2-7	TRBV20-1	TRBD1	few	TGCAGTGCTAGGACAGGGCTATATTACGAGCAGTACTTC	CSARTGLYYEQYF
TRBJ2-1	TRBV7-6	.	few	TGTGCCAGCAGCTTAGGACAGACGACGCGAGAGCAGTTCTTC	CASSLGQTTREQFF
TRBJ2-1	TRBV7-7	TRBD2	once	TGTGCCAGCAGCTTGGGACGCCTAGCGGGGGGGCCCAATGAGCAGTTCTTC	CASSLGRLAGGPNEQFF
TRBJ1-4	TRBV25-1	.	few	TGTGCCAGCAGTGAATATGGGCAGGGACTAAATGAAAAACTGTTTTTT	CASSEYGQGLNEKLFF
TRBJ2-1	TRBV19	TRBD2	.	TGTGCCAGTAGTCAGACTAGCGGGGAGGTCAATGAGCAGTTCTTC	CASSQTSGEVNEQFF
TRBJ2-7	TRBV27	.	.	TGTGCCATCAGCTTGGGTTACGAGCAGTACTTC	CAISLGYEQYF
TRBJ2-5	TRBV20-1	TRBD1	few	TGCAGTGCTAGAGATTACAGGGGCCAAGAGACCCAGTACTTC	CSARDYRGQETQYF
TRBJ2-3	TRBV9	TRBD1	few	TGTGCCAGCAGCGTAGGTCGCGGGACAGGGAGCACAGATACGCAGTATTTT	CASSVGRGTGSTDTQYF
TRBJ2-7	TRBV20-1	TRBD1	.	TGCAGTGCTCGGTGGGACAGGGAATACGAGCAGTACTTC	CSARWDREYEQYF
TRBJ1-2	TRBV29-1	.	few	TGCAGCGTAGTGTTGGGGGGCCATGGCTACACCTTC	CSVVLGGHGYTF
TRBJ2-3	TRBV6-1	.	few	TGTGCCAGCAGTGAATGGGGGGTGGTGGCAGATACGCAGTATTTT	CASSEWGVVADTQYF
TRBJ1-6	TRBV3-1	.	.	TGTGCCAGCAGCCAATTACCTAAGGCAGGCACGGGGGATCCCCTCCACTTT	CASSQLPKAGTGDPLHF
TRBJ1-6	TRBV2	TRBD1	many	TGTGCCAGCAGTGAACAGTGGGACAGGGTGAATTCACCCCTCCACTTT	CASSEQWDRVNSPLHF
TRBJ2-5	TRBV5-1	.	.	TGCGCCAGCAGCCGGGACGGCGCAGAGACCCAGTACTTC	CASSRDGAETQYF
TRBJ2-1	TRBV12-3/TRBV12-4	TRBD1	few	TGTGCCAGCAGTTTTGGGACAGGGCTAAGCTCCTACAATGAGCAGTTCTTC	CASSFGTGLSSYNEQFF
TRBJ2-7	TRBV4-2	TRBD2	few	TGTGCCAGCAGCCAAGAGCGGACGGGGGGAAGCTCCTACGAGCAGTACTTC	CASSQERTGGSSYEQYF
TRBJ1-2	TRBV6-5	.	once	TGTGTCAGCAGTTACTCGTGGGGGCCCTATGGCTACACCTTC	CVSSYSWGPYGYTF
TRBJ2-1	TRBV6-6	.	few	TGTGCCAGCGGACTATCTCCTATGTTCTTC	CASGLSPMFF
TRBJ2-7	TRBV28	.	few	TGTGCCAGCAGCCACAGGGAATTGGACGAGCAGTACTTC	CASSHRELDEQYF
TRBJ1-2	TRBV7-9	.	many	TGTGCCAGCAGCGTCCAATACACAGCTAACTATGGCTACACCTTC	CASSVQYTANYGYTF
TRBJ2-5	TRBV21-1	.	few	TGTGCCAGCAGCCCTCGGGCGGACGGGGGACCCGGAGAGACCCAGTACTTC	CASSPRADGGPGETQYF
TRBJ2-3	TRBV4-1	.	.	TGCGCCAGCAGCCCACACAGGTTGGGATTGGGTAGCACAGATACGCAGTATTTT	CASSPHRLGLGSTDTQYF
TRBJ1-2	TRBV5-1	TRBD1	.	TGCGCCAGCGGGCAGGGGGGACTCTATGGCTACACCTTC	CASGQGGLYGYTF
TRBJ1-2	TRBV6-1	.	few	TGTGCCAGCAGTGAAGGCCCCGACAGATACTACGGCTACACCTTC	CASSEGPDRYYGYTF
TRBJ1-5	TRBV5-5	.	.	TGTGCCAGCAGCTTTGACCCACGAGGCAATCAGCCCCAGCATTTT	CASSFDPRGNQPQHF
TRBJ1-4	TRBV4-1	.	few	TGCGCCAGCAGCCAAGATAGAGGAGGGGGAACTGAAAAACTGTTTTTT	CASSQDRGGGTEKLFF
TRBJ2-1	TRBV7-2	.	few	TGTGCCAGCAGCCCAACTTTGTGGTCTAGCTCCTACAATGAGCAGTTCTTC	CASSPTLWSSSYNEQFF
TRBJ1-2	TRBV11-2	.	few	TGTGCCAGCAGCTCCACGTCGAATGGGTTCGAGAACTATGGCTACACCTTC	CASSSTSNGFENYGYTF
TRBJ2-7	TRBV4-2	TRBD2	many	TGTGCCAGCAGCCAAAGTAGCGGGGGGGCCAAGCTATACGAGCAGTACTTC	CASSQSSGGAKLYEQYF
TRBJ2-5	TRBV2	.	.	TGTGCCAGCAGTGAAAAGACTCCTCCCTACAATGAGCAGTACTTC	CASSEKTPPYNEQYF
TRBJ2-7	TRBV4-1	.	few	TGCGCCAGCAGCCAAGAAGACAGCCCCGAGCAGTACTTC	CASSQEDSPEQYF
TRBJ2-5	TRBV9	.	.	TGTGCCAGCAGCGTAGATAGGTTCCTCGGGGAGACCCAGTACTTC	CASSVDRFLGETQYF
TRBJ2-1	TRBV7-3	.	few	TGTGCCAGCAGCCTCTACCGGATTAGCAATGAGCAGTTCTTC	CASSLYRISNEQFF
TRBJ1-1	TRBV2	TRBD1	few	TGTGCCAGCAGGGGACAGCTAACTGAAGCTTTCTTT	CASRGQLTEAFF
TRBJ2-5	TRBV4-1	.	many	TGCGCCAGCAGCCAAGGAGAGCTTGGAGAGACCCAGTACTTC	CASSQGELGETQYF
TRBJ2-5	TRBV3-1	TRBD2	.	TGTGCCAGCAGCCAAGGGCTAGCGGGAGTCGGACGGACCCAGTACTTC	CASSQGLAGVGRTQYF
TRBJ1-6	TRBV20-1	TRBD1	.	TGCAGTGCTAGAGATAAGGGACAGACCTATAATTCACCCCTCCACTTT	CSARDKGQTYNSPLHF
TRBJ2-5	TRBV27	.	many	TGTGCCAGCAGCCGACAGACAGGAGAGACCCAGTACTTC	CASSRQTGETQYF
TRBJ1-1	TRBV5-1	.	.	TGCGCCAGCAGCTTGGCCTCGGGGGGAAACACTGAAGCTTTCTTT	CASSLASGGNTEAFF
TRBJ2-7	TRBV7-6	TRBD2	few	TGTGCCAGCAGCCGAGGACTAGCGGGAGTAAACGAGCAGTACTTC	CASSRGLAGVNEQYF
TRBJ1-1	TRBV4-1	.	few	TGCGCCAGCAGCCAAGTGGAGGGGCGGGAGACTGAAGCTTTCTTT	CASSQVEGRETEAFF
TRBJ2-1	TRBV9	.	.	TGTGCCAGCAGCGGAAGGAACTCCTACAATGAGCAGTTCTTC	CASSGRNSYNEQFF
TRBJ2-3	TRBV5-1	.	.	TGCGCCAGCAGCTTGAGGCAGCTAGATACGCAGTATTTT	CASSLRQLDTQYF
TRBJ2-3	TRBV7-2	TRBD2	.	TGTGCCAGCAGCTTCCCCGGGACTAGCGGGAGCCTGTTCAAAGATACGCAGTATTTT	CASSFPGTSGSLFKDTQYF